Described below is a single TCR beta chain sequence and its context. These data originate in a study of OX40 agonist ivuxolimab in advanced cancers. Data came from immunoSEQ multiplex PCR; TCRdb stores just in-frame clones and leaves some out. The table has roughly 49,000 clones, around 86% seen once. CDR1 is SNHLY and CDR2 is FYNNEI in the germline V gene. V dropped 3 bases and J dropped 1 base, with 2 bases sitting between them. The length of the CDR3 is 12 residues. This receptor was identified in an adult with an advanced solid tumor such as melanoma, head and neck, liver or kidney cancer. The chain links TRBV2 to TRBJ2-3, with unresolved D. Here the sequenced sample was CD4+ or CD8+ T cells sorted from blood, taken in a trial of the OX40 agonist ivuxolimab. CDR3 region: CASSDGTDTQYF. Here the CDR3 DNA reads TGTGCCAGCAGTGATGGCACAGATACGCAGTATTTT.